A single T cell receptor beta chain is shown here with its context. Its antigen remains unidentified. Clones were read by immunoSEQ multiplex PCR, and TCRdb kept only the in-frame ones, dropping some. The table shows around 91,000 clones, with about nine tenths occurring only once. The entry originates in a study of PD-1 blockade in classical Hodgkin lymphoma. Study outcomes and limitations: A reduction in baseline TCR diversity was reportedly seen in newly diagnosed patients relative to healthy donors. Some patients started nivolumab under 1 year after ASCT, and they were excluded.

Every patient had relapsed following autologous stem cell transplantation, and cohorts differed in brentuximab vedotin exposure. The sequencing here drew on peripheral blood mononuclear cells (PBMCs), taken at baseline. This TCR was recovered from a human donor with classical Hodgkin lymphoma.

The CDR3 bases are TGTGCCAGTAGTATAAGGGCTTTCTTCTCGGGCCCCGCAACTAATGAAAAACTGTTTTTT. Amino acid sequence: CASSIRAFFSGPATNEKLFF. The V and J genes are TRBV19 and TRBJ1-4; D not certain. Germline assignment: CDR1 LNHDA and CDR2 SQIVND (reference sequence). V was shortened by 2 bases and J by 0 bases, with 22 bases between the two germline ends. This CDR3 contains 20 residues.